These 19 T cell receptor beta chains were sequenced from one sample in a study of technical replicates of blood from several donors (dated by TCRdb to 2017 to 2019). Library preparation employed the immunoSEQ multiplex PCR assay. What TCRdb holds here is the immuneACCESS table cut down to in-frame rearrangements. Part of the clones is not present; checked against another copy, under half of the missing clones reflect an unresolved V gene, and the others are unexplained. Present in this sample are about 76,000 clones, 94% of which were seen just once. Approximately 0.4% of the sample rests with the top ten. The source material was T cells isolated from PBMCs. The receptors derive from a human donor in good health.

The V gene is TRBV2, the J gene TRBJ1-5; 7 nucleotides line up with TRBD1. V trimming: 3 bases; J trimming: 5 bases; junction bases outside the gene matches: 4. The germline gives CDR1 SNHLY, CDR2 FYNNEI. The CDR3 totals 14 residues. The CDR3 sequence is CASSEGQSHQPQHF. The CDR3 DNA reads TGTGCCAGCAGTGAGGGACAGTCGCATCAGCCCCAGCATTTT.

This clone was picked up a small number of times. The chain has TRBV10-1 and TRBJ2-3; weak D call: TRBD2 (6 bases). This CDR3 comprises 16 residues. V was shortened by 5 bases and J by 5 bases, with 20 bases between the two germline ends. From germline, CDR1 is WNHNN and CDR2 SYGVQD (reference sequence). The CDR3 reads CASSKRDSLRGDTQYF. The CDR3 nucleotides read TGCGCCAGCAGTAAACGGGACTCTCTTCGGGGAGATACGCAGTATTTT.

The chain is built from TRBV2 and TRBJ2-3, with 7 bases identical to TRBD2. Per the germline V gene, CDR1 is SNHLY and CDR2 is FYNNEI. This CDR3 spans 12 amino acids. J gave up 6 bases and V 7 bases, and 4 bases lay outside the gene matches. CDR3 protein: CASTGRRDTQYF. The CDR3 DNA reads TGTGCCAGCACCGGGAGGAGGGATACGCAGTATTTT.

The chain combines TRBV4-1 with TRBJ1-5, with D perhaps matching TRBD1 (5 bases). This CDR3 contains 18 residues. Trimming cost V 0 bases and J 5 bases, with 20 bases left between them. From germline, CDR1 is MGHRA and CDR2 YSYEKL. The CDR3 coding sequence is TGCGCCAGCAGCCAAGAGAGTGGAAGGTTGGGGGGGGATCAGCCCCAGCATTTT. Translating gives CASSQESGRLGGDQPQHF.

This clone is a singleton in its sample. The genes are TRBV19 and TRBJ1-4, with D possibly being TRBD1 (5 bases). The V end was cut by 7 bases, the J end by 7 bases, with 19 bases between. CDR3 length: 15 residues. From germline, CDR1 is LNHDA and CDR2 SQIVND (reference sequence). CDR3 region: CASNKGWGGAEKLFF. The CDR3 region has the DNA TGTGCCAGTAATAAGGGGTGGGGCGGGGCTGAAAAACTGTTTTTT.

V is TRBV4-1 and J is TRBJ2-7; weak D call: TRBD2 (7 bases). Germline V lookup: CDR1 MGHRA, CDR2 YSYEKL. The CDR3 loop spans 16 amino acids. The germline V and J ends were trimmed by 3 bases and 6 bases, with 21 bases remaining between them. The CDR3 sequence: CASSHVGGTSLVEQYF. CDR3 bases: TGCGCCAGCAGCCATGTGGGGGGGACATCCTTGGTCGAGCAGTACTTC.

The chain has TRBV19 and TRBJ2-7; D uncertain. V was shortened by 6 bases and J by 0 bases, with 12 bases between the two germline ends. The CDR3 sequence is 14 residues long. The germline gives CDR1 LNHDA, CDR2 SQIVND (reference sequence). The CDR3 DNA reads as TGTGCCAGTAGCGGAGAAATTAGCTCCTACGAGCAGTACTTC. Translated: CASSGEISSYEQYF.

The chain is built from TRBV27 and TRBJ2-3; 9 nucleotides agree with TRBD2. The CDR3 has 20 amino acids. Trimming removed 4 bases from V and 2 bases from J; junction bases left unmatched: 19. CDR1 and CDR2 (germline): MNHEY, SMNVEV (reference sequence). CDR3 in amino acids: CASSWGTDSLGGRATDTQYF. CDR3 sequence (DNA): TGTGCCAGCAGTTGGGGGACCGACTCGCTTGGCGGGAGGGCCACAGATACGCAGTATTTT.

The chain employs TRBV2 and TRBJ2-6; D not certain. With 4 bases removed from V and 4 bases from J, the gap between germline ends came to 11 bases. CDR1 and CDR2 (germline): SNHLY, FYNNEI. The CDR3 loop spans 15 amino acids. CDR3 sequence reads: CASSGLVKGANVLTF. For the CDR3, the DNA is TGTGCCAGCAGTGGATTAGTAAAAGGGGCCAACGTCCTGACTTTC. The entire variable domain, with the rest obtained from reference TRBV2 and TRBJ2-6, is as follows: EPEVTQTPSHQVTQMGQEVILRCVPISNHLYFYWYRQILGQKVEFLVSFYNNEISEKSEIFDDQFSVERPDGSNFTLKIRSTKLEDSAMYFCASSGLVKGANVLTFGAGSRLTVL.

This chain's CDR3 is CASSPSGTQETQYF. CDR3 nucleotide sequence: TGCGCCAGCAGCCCCTCCGGGACACAAGAGACCCAGTACTTC. The chain is built from TRBV5-1 and TRBJ2-5; D may be TRBD1 (6 bases). The CDR3 consists of 14 residues. Looked up from germline, CDR1 is SGHRS and CDR2 is YFSETQ. V dropped 4 bases and J dropped 2 bases, with 12 bases sitting between them.

This sequence joins TRBV7-3 and TRBJ2-1; the match to TRBD2 covers 9 bases. The germline V gene encodes CDR1 SGHTA and CDR2 FQGTGA. With V trimmed by 1 base and J by 1 base, 5 bases remained unmatched. There are 17 residues in the CDR3. In DNA, the CDR3 is TGTGCCAGCAGCTTAATAGCGGCGGGGGGGTCCTACAATGAGCAGTTCTTC. It encodes CASSLIAAGGSYNEQFF.

This chain links TRBV4-2 with TRBJ2-6; D is perhaps TRBD1 (6 bases). The CDR3 has 16 amino acids. V was trimmed by 1 base and J by 4 bases, leaving 11 bases between them. Germline CDR1 reads LGHNA; CDR2 reads YNFKEQ. The CDR3 here is CASSQALGAGANVLTF. DNA for the CDR3: TGTGCCAGCAGCCAAGCCCTGGGGGCCGGGGCCAACGTCCTGACTTTC.

The table lists this clone with a count of one. The rearrangement links TRBV7-3 to TRBJ1-1; D gene uncertain. CDR3 size: 17 residues. V lost 7 bases, J lost 0 bases, and 21 bases lay in between. Germline V gene data show CDR1 as SGHTA and CDR2 as FQGTGA. CDR3 region: CASTPYPISSMNTEAFF. The CDR3 nucleotides are TGTGCCAGCACACCGTACCCAATCAGTTCAATGAACACTGAAGCTTTCTTT.

The genes are TRBV19 and TRBJ2-2; 11 bases are a match to TRBD2. Germline CDR1 LNHDA, CDR2 SQIVND (reference sequence). V gave up 5 bases and J gave up 5 bases; unmatched junction bases: 4. The CDR3 runs 15 residues. The CDR3 loop reads CASSSRLAGTGELFF. The CDR3 DNA follows: TGTGCCAGTAGTTCTCGACTAGCGGGAACCGGGGAGCTGTTTTTT.

This clone was counted once. The chain carries TRBV11-2 and TRBJ1-5, with D possibly TRBD1 on 5 matching bases. Trimming took 5 bases from V and 5 from J, leaving 10 bases between them. Germline V gene lookup returns CDR1 SGHAT and CDR2 FQNNGV. CDR3 length: 13 residues. Written as DNA, the CDR3 is TGTGCCAGCAGCCAGGGTTCTTATCAGCCCCAGCATTTT. This gives the protein CASSQGSYQPQHF.

The rearrangement uses TRBV5-1 and TRBJ2-2; no clear D gene. V lost 0 bases and J 0 bases, leaving 9 bases between the germline ends. The CDR3 has 16 residues. Germline V gene data show CDR1 as SGHRS and CDR2 as YFSETQ. CDR3 in DNA: TGCGCCAGCAGCTTGGTTAGGAGCGCGAACACCGGGGAGCTGTTTTTT. As protein: CASSLVRSANTGELFF.

The chain combines TRBV11-2 with TRBJ1-3, with a possible D match to TRBD1 (6 bases). The CDR3 consists of 17 residues. Germline-derived CDR1 and CDR2 are SGHAT and FQNNGV. V dropped 5 bases and J dropped 1 base, with 18 bases sitting between them. Here the CDR3 reads CASSRPNRVGSGNTIYF. The CDR3 DNA is TGTGCCAGCAGCAGGCCTAACAGGGTGGGTTCTGGAAACACCATATATTTT.

J is TRBJ2-3 and V is TRBV28, with 8 nucleotides matching TRBD1. The germline V gene has CDR1 MDHEN and CDR2 SYDVKM. This CDR3 has 13 residues. With V trimmed by 6 bases and J by 1 base, 0 bases remained unmatched. DNA of the CDR3: TGTGCCAGCAGGGGACAGGGCACAGATACGCAGTATTTT. Its translation is CASRGQGTDTQYF.

V and J are TRBV5-1 and TRBJ2-2, with D perhaps TRBD2 (5 bases). The CDR3 runs to 13 residues. Germline V gene data show CDR1 as SGHRS and CDR2 as YFSETQ. Trimming left V 4 bases short and J 4 bases short, with 8 bases between. CDR3 sequence reads: CASSPAGTGELFF. The DNA for the CDR3 is TGCGCCAGCAGCCCGGCGGGCACCGGGGAGCTGTTTTTT.